This TCR beta chain was observed in a study of T cell changes during pregnancy in multiple sclerosis. The repertoire was sequenced with immunoSEQ multiplex PCR; TCRdb's copy has only in-frame clones and lacks some. The sample contains approximately 50,000 clones, around nine tenths of which appear only once. The germline V gene encodes CDR1 SGDLS and CDR2 YYNGEE. This CDR3 contains 12 residues. Trimming removed 6 bases from V and 8 bases from J, with 12 bases in between. This clone has only one observation. The sequence was obtained from a female donor with multiple sclerosis, enrolled in a pregnancy study. This chain joins TRBV9 and TRBJ2-4, with D tentatively TRBD2 (5 bases). The specimen comprised CD4+ T cells from peripheral blood mononuclear cells, sampled after pregnancy. The CDR3 region is CASTPEGDIQYF. The CDR3 DNA reads as TGTGCCAGCACCCCCGAGGGCGACATTCAGTACTTC.